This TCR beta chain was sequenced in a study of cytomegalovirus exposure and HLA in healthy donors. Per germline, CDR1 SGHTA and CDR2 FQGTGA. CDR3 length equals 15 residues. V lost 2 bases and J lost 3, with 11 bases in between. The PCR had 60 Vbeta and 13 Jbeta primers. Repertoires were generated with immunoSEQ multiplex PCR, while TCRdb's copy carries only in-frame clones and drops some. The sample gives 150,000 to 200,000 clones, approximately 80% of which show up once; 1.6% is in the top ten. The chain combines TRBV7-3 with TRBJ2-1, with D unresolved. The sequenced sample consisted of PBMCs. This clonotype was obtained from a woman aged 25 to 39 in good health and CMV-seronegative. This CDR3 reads CASSLGRVDYNEQFF. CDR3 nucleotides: TGTGCCAGCAGCTTAGGCCGGGTCGACTACAATGAGCAGTTCTTC.